What follows describes a single T cell receptor beta chain. As yet, its antigen is unknown. The ends were cut back, 3 bases at V and 4 bases at J, with 12 bases in the middle. The CDR3 extends over 14 amino acids. CDR1 is KGHSH, CDR2 LQKENI, per germline. This sample stems from a study of cytomegalovirus exposure and HLA in healthy donors. Study-wide results and limits: CMV serostatus was the only recorded immune exposure for donors. Most TCR beta V segments were productive about 90% or about 30% of the time in an earlier analysis. Later, TCR association rates were found to vary by HLA locus, highest for DRB1 and lowest for HLA-C.

A multiplex PCR was run with 60 Vbeta primers and 13 Jbeta primers. Method: immunoSEQ multiplex PCR; TCRdb's copy keeps in-frame clones and lacks some. The table records approximately 110,000 clones, around two thirds of them present only once. The sample consisted of PBMCs. V and J are TRBV18 and TRBJ1-1; no reliable D call. The TCR sequence derives from a woman between 40 and 50 years old in good health and CMV-seropositive. CDR3 DNA: TGTGCCAGCTCACCGGTCGGGGAAGGCACTGAAGCTTTCTTT. Its translation is CASSPVGEGTEAFF.